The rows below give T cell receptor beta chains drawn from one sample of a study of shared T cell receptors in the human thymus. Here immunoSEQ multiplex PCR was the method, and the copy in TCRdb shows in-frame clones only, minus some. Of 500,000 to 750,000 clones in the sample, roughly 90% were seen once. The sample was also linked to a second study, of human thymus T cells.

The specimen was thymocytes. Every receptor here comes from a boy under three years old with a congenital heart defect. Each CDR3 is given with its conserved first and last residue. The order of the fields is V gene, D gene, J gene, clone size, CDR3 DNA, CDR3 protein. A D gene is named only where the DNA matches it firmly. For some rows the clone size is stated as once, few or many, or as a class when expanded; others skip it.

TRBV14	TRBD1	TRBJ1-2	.	TGTGCCAGCAGCCGATTAACAGGGGATGGCTACACCTTC	CASSRLTGDGYTF
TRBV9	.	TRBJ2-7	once	TGTGCCAGCGAAATACAGGGTTACGAGCAGTACTTC	CASEIQGYEQYF
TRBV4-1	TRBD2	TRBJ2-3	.	TGCGCCAGCAGCCAAGGGGCCCGGGATGCTAGCGGGAGGGCAGGGCGCGATACGCAGTATTTT	CASSQGARDASGRAGRDTQYF
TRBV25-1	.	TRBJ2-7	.	TGTGCCAGCAGTGAGATCGGGCAGGACTATTCCTACGAGCAGTACTTC	CASSEIGQDYSYEQYF
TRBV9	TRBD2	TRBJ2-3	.	TGTGCCAGCAGCGCATCTAGCGGGTACGCTAGCATGACAGATACGCAGTATTTT	CASSASSGYASMTDTQYF
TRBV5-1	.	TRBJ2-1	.	TGCGCCAGCAGCTTGGACAGGGTCGTAAATGAGCAGTTCTTC	CASSLDRVVNEQFF
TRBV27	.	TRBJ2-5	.	TGTGCCAGCAGTTTAAGGCGCGGCCAAGAGACCCAGTACTTC	CASSLRRGQETQYF
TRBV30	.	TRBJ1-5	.	TGTGCCTGGAGTTCCTCTAGTGGCCAGCCCCAGCATTTT	CAWSSSSGQPQHF
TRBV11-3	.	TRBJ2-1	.	TGTGCCAGCAGCTTAGTTTCGGGAGCCTGGCAGTTCTTC	CASSLVSGAWQFF
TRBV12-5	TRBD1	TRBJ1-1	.	TGTGCTAGTGGTCCGTCCGGGACAGGGGTCCCATTGGGTGAAGCTTTCTTT	CASGPSGTGVPLGEAFF
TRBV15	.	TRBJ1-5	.	TGTGCCACCAGCCCTCAGGCAAGGGGCCTTTATCAGCCCCAGCATTTT	CATSPQARGLYQPQHF
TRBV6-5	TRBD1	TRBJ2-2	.	TGTGCCAGCACGGACAGGGAGGTCACCGGGGAGCTGTTTTTT	CASTDREVTGELFF
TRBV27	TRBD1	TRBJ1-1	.	TGTGCCAGCAGTTTATCCAGGAGACAGGGGAGGAACACTGAAGCTTTCTTT	CASSLSRRQGRNTEAFF
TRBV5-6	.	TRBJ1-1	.	TGTGCCAGCAGCCCGATTGGGGGGGGGAACACTGAAGCTTTCTTT	CASSPIGGGNTEAFF
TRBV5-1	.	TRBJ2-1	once	TGCGCCAGCAGCCTTTACACCCGGAGCTCCTACAATGAGCAGTTCTTC	CASSLYTRSSYNEQFF
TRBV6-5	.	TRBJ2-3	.	TGTGCCAGCAGTTACCGCAGAAGTAGCACAGATACGCAGTATTTT	CASSYRRSSTDTQYF
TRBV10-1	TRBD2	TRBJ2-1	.	TGCGCCAGCGCCCCTCAGGGACCGTCTAGCGGGAGGTTATACAATGAGCAGTTCTTC	CASAPQGPSSGRLYNEQFF
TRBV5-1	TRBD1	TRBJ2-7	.	TGCGCCAGCAGCCTGTCCGGGGATCGGGACAGGGGGCAATACGAGCAGTACTTC	CASSLSGDRDRGQYEQYF
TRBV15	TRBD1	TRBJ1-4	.	TGTGCCACCTCGGAGGGACAGGAAGCTAATGAAAAACTGTTTTTT	CATSEGQEANEKLFF
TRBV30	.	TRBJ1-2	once	TGTGCCTGGAGTGTAGGAGGGAATGGCTACACCTTC	CAWSVGGNGYTF
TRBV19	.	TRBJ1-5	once	TGTGCCAGTAGTCCAACCCCCCGACAGAATAGCAATCAGCCCCAGCATTTT	CASSPTPRQNSNQPQHF
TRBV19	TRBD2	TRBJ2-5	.	TGTGCCAGTAGCGGCGGGAGATGGGGAGAGACCCAGTACTTC	CASSGGRWGETQYF
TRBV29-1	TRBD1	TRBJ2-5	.	TGCAGCGTTGAATATGGACAGGGGGGCCAAGAGACCCAGTACTTC	CSVEYGQGGQETQYF
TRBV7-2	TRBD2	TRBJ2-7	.	TGTGCCAGCAGCCTTGGACTAGCGGGAAACTACGAGCAGTACTTC	CASSLGLAGNYEQYF
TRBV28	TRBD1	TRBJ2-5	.	TGTGCCAGCAGTTCCTACTCAAAGTCCCGGGACAGGGAACGGACCGGGACCCAGTACTTC	CASSSYSKSRDRERTGTQYF
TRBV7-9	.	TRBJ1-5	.	TGTGCCAGCAGCGACGGAGGAGGACAGAACAATCAGCCCCAGCATTTT	CASSDGGGQNNQPQHF
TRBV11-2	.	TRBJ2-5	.	TGTGCCAGCAGCTTAGTCCCGGTAGCGGGGACAGCGATGTCCCAGTACTTC	CASSLVPVAGTAMSQYF
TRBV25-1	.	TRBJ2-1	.	TGTGCCGTCTCGAGCAGGATCCCTGACAATGAGCAGTTCTTC	CAVSSRIPDNEQFF
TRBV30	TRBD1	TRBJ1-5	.	TGTGCCTGGAGTCCTCAGGGGGCGCGGAGCAATCAGCCCCAGCATTTT	CAWSPQGARSNQPQHF
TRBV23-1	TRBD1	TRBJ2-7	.	TGCGCCAGCAGTGATCCTGGGACAGGGAGCTCCTACGAGCAGTACTTC	CASSDPGTGSSYEQYF
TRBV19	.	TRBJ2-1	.	TGTGCCAGTAGATCTCTGCTGAGCTCCTACAATGAGCAGTTCTTC	CASRSLLSSYNEQFF
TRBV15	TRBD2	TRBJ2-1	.	TGTGCCACCAGCTACGGGCCAAGCGGGAGCGGGTCCTACAATGAGCAGTTCTTC	CATSYGPSGSGSYNEQFF
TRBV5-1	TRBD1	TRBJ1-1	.	TGCGCCAGCAGCCGGGACAGGATAAACACTGAAGCTTTCTTT	CASSRDRINTEAFF
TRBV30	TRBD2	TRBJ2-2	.	TGTGCCTTCAGTGCCTTTGGGCGGGAGGTTCCCGGGGAGCTGTTTTTT	CAFSAFGREVPGELFF
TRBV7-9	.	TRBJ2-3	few	TGTGCCAGCAGCTCACTACAGGGTTCCGGTCCGGAACCTACGCAGTATTTT	CASSSLQGSGPEPTQYF
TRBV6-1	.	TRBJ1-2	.	TGTGCCCTCTTGGGGAGGCGTGGCTACACCTTC	CALLGRRGYTF
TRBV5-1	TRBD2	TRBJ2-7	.	TGCGCCAGCAGCTTGAGTACTAGCGGAGACTACGAGCAGTACTTC	CASSLSTSGDYEQYF
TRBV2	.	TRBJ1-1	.	TGTGCCAGCAGTGAAGGTCCTCGCGGGACTGAAGCTTTCTTT	CASSEGPRGTEAFF
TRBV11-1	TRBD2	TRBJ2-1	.	TGTGCCAGCAGCTTAGCTCGCACCGGGACTAGCAGCGATGAGCAGTTCTTC	CASSLARTGTSSDEQFF
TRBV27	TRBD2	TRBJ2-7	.	TGTGCCAGCAGCCCCTCCCGGCGGGAGGGGCCTTTCTACGAGCAGTACTTC	CASSPSRREGPFYEQYF
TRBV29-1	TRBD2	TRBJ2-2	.	TGCAGCGTTGACGGGCTAGCGGGAGTCGCGGGCACCGGGGAGCTGTTTTTT	CSVDGLAGVAGTGELFF
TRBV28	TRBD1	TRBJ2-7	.	TGTGCCAGCAGCCCACCCGGACAGGGTGGGTTTAGCGAGCAGTACTTC	CASSPPGQGGFSEQYF
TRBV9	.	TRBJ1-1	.	TGTGCCAGCAGCGTAGCGGCAGGAGGGACTGAAGCTTTCTTT	CASSVAAGGTEAFF
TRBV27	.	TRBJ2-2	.	TGTGCCAGCAGTCGAAGACTAATGAACACCGGGGAGCTGTTTTTT	CASSRRLMNTGELFF
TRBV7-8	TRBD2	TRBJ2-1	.	TGTGCCAGCAGCTTCCGTCCGGGACTAGCGAGGAATGAGCAGTTCTTC	CASSFRPGLARNEQFF
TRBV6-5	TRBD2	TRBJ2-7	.	TGTGCCAGCAGTCAGGGACTAGCGGCTTCCTACGAGCAGTACTTC	CASSQGLAASYEQYF
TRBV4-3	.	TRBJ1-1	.	TGCGCCAGCAGCCAAGATTACAATGAAGCTTTCTTT	CASSQDYNEAFF
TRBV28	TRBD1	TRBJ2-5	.	TGTGCCAGCAGTTTATGCGGGGCCAGGACAGGGGCCCAAGAGACCCAGTACTTC	CASSLCGARTGAQETQYF
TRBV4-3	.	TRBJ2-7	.	TGCGCCAGCAGCCATTCAGGGAAGGTAACGACCTACGAGCAGTACTTC	CASSHSGKVTTYEQYF
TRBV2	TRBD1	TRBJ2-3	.	TGTGCCAGCAGTGGCCCTAGGACAGGGTACACAGATACGCAGTATTTT	CASSGPRTGYTDTQYF
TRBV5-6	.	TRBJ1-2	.	TGTGCCAGCAGCTTGTACAGGGCTATCGGCTACACCTTC	CASSLYRAIGYTF
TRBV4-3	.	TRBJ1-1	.	TGCGCCAGCAGCCTTATGAGGGGGTTAGGGACTGAAGCTTTCTTT	CASSLMRGLGTEAFF
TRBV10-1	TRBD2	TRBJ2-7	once	TGCGCCAGCAGTGAGACTAGCGGGAGGCTTTCTTCCTACGAGCAGTACTTC	CASSETSGRLSSYEQYF
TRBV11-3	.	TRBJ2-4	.	TGTGCCAGCAGCGACGGGAGTTCCAAAAACATTCAGTACTTC	CASSDGSSKNIQYF
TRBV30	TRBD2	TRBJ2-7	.	TGTGCCTGGAGCCCAGGGACTATTTGGGTATGGTGCGAGCAGTACTTC	CAWSPGTIWVWCEQYF
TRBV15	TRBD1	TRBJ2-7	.	TGTGCCACCAGCAGAGCCGGGACAGCCTACGAGCAGTACTTC	CATSRAGTAYEQYF